The clone carrying this TCR beta chain was counted between two and nine times. What it recognizes is unknown. The CDR3 loop spans 14 amino acids. Germline CDR1 SGHRS, CDR2 YFSETQ. V shed 5 bases and J shed 2 bases, with 12 bases lying between them. These data belong to a study of OX40 agonist ivuxolimab in advanced cancers. Study details: Patients receiving dose escalation had hepatocellular carcinoma, melanoma, renal cell or head and neck cancer.

Clones were sequenced by immunoSEQ multiplex PCR, and TCRdb holds only the in-frame ones, with some missing. This table has 70,000 to 80,000 clones, roughly 85% appearing once. Study-level points and caveats: Low levels of normalized T-cell clonal expansion also appeared in some nonresponders. Among T cells, CD8+ cells averaged more expanded clones than CD4+ cells.

This material consisted of CD4+ or CD8+ T cells sorted from blood, taken in a trial of the OX40 agonist ivuxolimab. The source is an adult with an advanced solid tumor such as melanoma, head and neck, liver or kidney cancer. This chain connects TRBV5-1 to TRBJ2-3; D is possibly TRBD1 (5 bases). CDR3 DNA sequence: TGCGCCAGCAGGTGGCAGGACATCACAGATACGCAGTATTTT. It specifies CASRWQDITDTQYF.